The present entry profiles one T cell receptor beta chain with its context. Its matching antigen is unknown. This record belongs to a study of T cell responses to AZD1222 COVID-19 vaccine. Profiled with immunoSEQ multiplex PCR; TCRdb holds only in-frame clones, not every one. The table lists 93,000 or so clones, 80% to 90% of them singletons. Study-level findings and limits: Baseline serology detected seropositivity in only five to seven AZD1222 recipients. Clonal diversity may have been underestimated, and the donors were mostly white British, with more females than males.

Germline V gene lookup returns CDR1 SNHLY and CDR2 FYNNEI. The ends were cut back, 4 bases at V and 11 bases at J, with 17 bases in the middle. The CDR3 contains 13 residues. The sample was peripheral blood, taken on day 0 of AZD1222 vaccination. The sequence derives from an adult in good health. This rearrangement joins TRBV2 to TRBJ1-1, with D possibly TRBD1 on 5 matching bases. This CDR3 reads CASSAGTPLGAFF. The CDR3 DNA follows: TGTGCCAGCAGTGCAGGGACCCCCTTGGGCGCTTTCTTT.